This is a list of T cell receptor beta chains from one sample in a study of cytomegalovirus exposure and HLA in healthy donors. Libraries were prepared by immunoSEQ multiplex PCR; TCRdb keeps only in-frame clonotypes and omits some of them. Among about 160,000 clones listed, 80% were seen once. The sequencing input was PBMCs. Every receptor here comes from a woman between 45 and 65 years old in good health and CMV-seronegative. The CDR3 runs from the conserved cysteine through the conserved F or W. The D gene is left open where the match is weak. Where a row states a size, it is once, few, many or the class of an expanded clone; other rows omit it.

D	size	J	V	DNA	CDR3
TRBD2	NA	TRBJ2-5	TRBV6-6	TGTGCCAGCAGCAAACAGCGGGGGGGGCTTCAAGAGACCCAGTACTTC	CASSKQRGGLQETQYF
NA	NA	TRBJ2-2	TRBV10-1	TGCGCCAGCAGTCCCGGGACACCCACCGGGGAGCTGTTTTTT	CASSPGTPTGELFF
TRBD1	NA	TRBJ2-2	TRBV27	TGTGCCAGCAGAACCTTAGCCGGGACAGGTCCCGGGGAGCTGTTTTTT	CASRTLAGTGPGELFF
NA	once	TRBJ2-1	TRBV14	TGTGCCAGCAGCCAAGATCGGGGCAATGAGCAGTTCTTC	CASSQDRGNEQFF
TRBD1	NA	TRBJ1-4	TRBV7-2	TGTGCCAGCAGCCCCACCAGGGGGGATGAAAAACTGTTTTTT	CASSPTRGDEKLFF
NA	few	TRBJ1-4	TRBV18	TGTGCCAGCTCACCTCGGGTGGGAGCAGCGAATGAAAAACTGTTTTTT	CASSPRVGAANEKLFF
TRBD2	NA	TRBJ2-4	TRBV28	TGTGCCAGCCGCGGGGGGTCCAAAAACATTCAGTACTTC	CASRGGSKNIQYF
NA	NA	TRBJ2-7	TRBV5-6	TGTGCCAGCAGCTGGATCCGAGGGGGGGGAGCCTACGAGCAGTACTTC	CASSWIRGGGAYEQYF
NA	NA	TRBJ2-5	TRBV5-1	TGCGCCAGCAGCTTGGGAGGGTCCAACCAAGAGACCCAGTACTTC	CASSLGGSNQETQYF
NA	NA	TRBJ2-1	TRBV5-1	TGCGCCACCCAGGGGACGGCCGACAATGAGCAGTTCTTC	CATQGTADNEQFF
NA	few	TRBJ2-4	TRBV28	TGTGCCAGCAGTCCCGCATGGTCAGGGCAACTTCTCGTACTAGCCAAAAACATTCAGTACTTC	CASSPAWSGQLLVLAKNIQYF
TRBD2	NA	TRBJ2-1	TRBV2	TGTGCCAGCAGTGTGAGTTCTTTTGAGGGACTAGCGCCCTACAATGAGCAGTTCTTC	CASSVSSFEGLAPYNEQFF
NA	NA	TRBJ1-1	TRBV7-6	TGTGCTTCAGCTTCAGCATCACAGGGAAGCACTGAAGCTTTCTTT	CASASASQGSTEAFF
TRBD2	NA	TRBJ2-7	TRBV19	TGTGCCAGTAGTATAGGACTAGCGGGATCCTACGAGCAGTACTTC	CASSIGLAGSYEQYF
TRBD1	NA	TRBJ2-7	TRBV18	TGTGCCAGCTCACCGGACAGGGGGCGATCCTACGAGCAGTACTTC	CASSPDRGRSYEQYF
NA	NA	TRBJ2-3	TRBV7-3	TGTGCCAGCAGCTTAGACTCGAACACAGATACGCAGTATTTT	CASSLDSNTDTQYF
TRBD1	once	TRBJ1-1	TRBV27	TGTGCCAGCAGCCGGGACAGGGGCACTGAAGCTTTCTTT	CASSRDRGTEAFF
TRBD1	NA	TRBJ1-4	TRBV2	TGTGCCAGCATCGGGACAGCCGTTAATGAAAAACTGTTTTTT	CASIGTAVNEKLFF
TRBD1	NA	TRBJ1-4	TRBV2	TGTGCCGGTGCGGGACAGACGAGTGAAAAACTGTTTTTT	CAGAGQTSEKLFF
NA	NA	TRBJ1-2	TRBV2	TGTGCCAGCCTCGACATCCCCCCGGGGGGCTACACCTTC	CASLDIPPGGYTF
NA	few	TRBJ1-2	TRBV4-3	TGCGCCAGCAGCCAAGATGCGGGTGGGTACTATGGCTACACCTTC	CASSQDAGGYYGYTF
NA	NA	TRBJ1-1	TRBV6-5	TGTGCCAGCAGTTACTCCAGGGAGGTGAGTGAAGCTTTCTTT	CASSYSREVSEAFF
NA	NA	TRBJ2-1	TRBV6-1	TGTGCCAGCAGTGTCCCTCCGAGTCTGCGGGACCGTCGTGAGCAGTTCTTC	CASSVPPSLRDRREQFF
NA	NA	TRBJ2-7	TRBV19	TGTGCCAGTAGTATGTGGGACACCTACTACGAGCAGTACTTC	CASSMWDTYYEQYF
NA	NA	TRBJ1-5	TRBV7-7	TGTGCCAGCAGCTCGTGGGCGGGTCAGCCCCAGCATTTT	CASSSWAGQPQHF
TRBD1	NA	TRBJ2-2	TRBV5-6	TGTGCCAGCAGCGTTCGCGACAGGGGGAGAACCGGGGAGCTGTTTTTT	CASSVRDRGRTGELFF
NA	NA	TRBJ1-3	TRBV9	TGTGCCAGCAGCGCCCGCCCGGTGATCTCTGGAAACACCATATATTTT	CASSARPVISGNTIYF
TRBD1	once	TRBJ2-7	TRBV6-5	TGTGCCAGCAGACTGGGACAGGGAATTTACGAGCAGTACTTC	CASRLGQGIYEQYF
TRBD1	NA	TRBJ1-2	TRBV4-3	TGCGCCAGCAGCCAACTCTTAGGTCAGGGGGCGGGCGGCTACACCTTC	CASSQLLGQGAGGYTF